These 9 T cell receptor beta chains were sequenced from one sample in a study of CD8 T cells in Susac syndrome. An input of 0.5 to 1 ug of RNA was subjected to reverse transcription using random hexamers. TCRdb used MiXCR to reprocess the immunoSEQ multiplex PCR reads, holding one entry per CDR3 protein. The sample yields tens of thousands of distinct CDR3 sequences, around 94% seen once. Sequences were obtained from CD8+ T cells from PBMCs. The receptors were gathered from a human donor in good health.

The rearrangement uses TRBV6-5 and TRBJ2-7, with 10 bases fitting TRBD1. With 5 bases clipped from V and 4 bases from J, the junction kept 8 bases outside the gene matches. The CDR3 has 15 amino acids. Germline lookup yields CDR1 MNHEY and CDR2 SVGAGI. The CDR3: CASSPTTGGIYEQYV. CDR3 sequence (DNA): TGTGCCAGCAGTCCTACGACAGGGGGCATTTACGAGCAGTACGTC.

The CDR3: CASSQVPQEKPNYGYTF. CDR3 sequence (DNA): TGTGCCAGCAGCCAAGTCCCACAGGAGAAACCTAACTATGGCTACACCTTC. V gene TRBV3-1 combines with J gene TRBJ1-2; tentatively, D is TRBD1 (5 bases). Trimming took 1 base from V and 0 from J, leaving 15 bases between them. This CDR3 contains 17 residues. CDR1 LGHDT and CDR2 YNNKEL come from the germline V gene (reference sequence).

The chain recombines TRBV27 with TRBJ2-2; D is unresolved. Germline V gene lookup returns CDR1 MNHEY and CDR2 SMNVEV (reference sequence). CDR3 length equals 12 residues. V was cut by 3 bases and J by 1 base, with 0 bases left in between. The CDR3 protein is CASSLNTGELFF. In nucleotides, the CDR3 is TGTGCCAGCAGTTTGAACACCGGGGAGCTGTTTTTT.

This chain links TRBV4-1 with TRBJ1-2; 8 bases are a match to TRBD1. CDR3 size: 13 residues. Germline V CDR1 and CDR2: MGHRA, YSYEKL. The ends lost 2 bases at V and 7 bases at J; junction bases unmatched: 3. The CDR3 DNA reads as TGCGCCAGCAGCCAACAGGGGGCTGGTGGCTACACCTTC. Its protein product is CASSQQGAGGYTF.

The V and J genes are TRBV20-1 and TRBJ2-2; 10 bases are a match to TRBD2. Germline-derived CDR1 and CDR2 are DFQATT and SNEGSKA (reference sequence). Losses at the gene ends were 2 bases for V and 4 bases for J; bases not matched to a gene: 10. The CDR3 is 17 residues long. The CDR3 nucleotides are TGCAGTGCTAGATCCCCAGCGGGAGGGCCTCGCACCGGGGAGCTGTTTTTT. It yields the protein CSARSPAGGPRTGELFF.

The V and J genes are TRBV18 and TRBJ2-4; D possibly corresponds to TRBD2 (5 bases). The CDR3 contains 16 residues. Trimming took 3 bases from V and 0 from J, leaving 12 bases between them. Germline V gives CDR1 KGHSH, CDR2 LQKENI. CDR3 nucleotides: TGTGCCAGCTCACCCCCAGAGGGCCTAGCCAAAAACATTCAGTACTTC. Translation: CASSPPEGLAKNIQYF.

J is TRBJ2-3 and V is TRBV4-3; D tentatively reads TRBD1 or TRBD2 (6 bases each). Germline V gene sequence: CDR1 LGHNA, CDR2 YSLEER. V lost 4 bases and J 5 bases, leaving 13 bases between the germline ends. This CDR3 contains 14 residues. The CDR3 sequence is CASSPGGPGDTQYF. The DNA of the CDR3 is TGCGCCAGCAGCCCTGGGGGGCCGGGAGATACGCAGTATTTT.

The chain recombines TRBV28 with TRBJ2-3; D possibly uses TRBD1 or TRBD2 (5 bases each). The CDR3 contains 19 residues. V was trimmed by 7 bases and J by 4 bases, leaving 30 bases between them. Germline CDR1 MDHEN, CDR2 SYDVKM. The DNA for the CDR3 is TGTGCCAGCACCGGCGAACCGGGACCCTACTATCGGGGCGCAGATACGCAGTATTTT. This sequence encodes CASTGEPGPYYRGADTQYF.

The CDR3 DNA reads TGCAGTGCTAGAGATGGGATCCGAATCCTCTCCTACGAGCAGTACGTC. This translates into CSARDGIRILSYEQYV. The V and J genes are TRBV20-1 and TRBJ2-7; D uncertain. Germline V gene lookup returns CDR1 DFQATT and CDR2 SNEGSKA (reference sequence). The CDR3 covers 16 residues. Trimming pared 0 bases from V and 0 bases from J, leaving 15 bases between.